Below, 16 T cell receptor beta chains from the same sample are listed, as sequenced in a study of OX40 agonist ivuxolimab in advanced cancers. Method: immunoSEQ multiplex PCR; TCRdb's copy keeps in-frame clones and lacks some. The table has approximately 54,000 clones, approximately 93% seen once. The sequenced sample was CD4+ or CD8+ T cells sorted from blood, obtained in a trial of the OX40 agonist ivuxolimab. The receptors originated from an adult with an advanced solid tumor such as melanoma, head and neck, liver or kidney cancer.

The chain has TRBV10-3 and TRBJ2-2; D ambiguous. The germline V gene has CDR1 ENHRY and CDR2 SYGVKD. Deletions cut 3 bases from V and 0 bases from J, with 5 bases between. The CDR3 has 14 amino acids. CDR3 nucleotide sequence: TGTGCCATCAGTGAAGATCCGAACACCGGGGAGCTGTTTTTT. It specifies CAISEDPNTGELFF.

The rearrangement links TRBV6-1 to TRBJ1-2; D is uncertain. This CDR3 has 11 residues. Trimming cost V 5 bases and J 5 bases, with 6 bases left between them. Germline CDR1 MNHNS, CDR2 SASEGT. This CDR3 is CASSPGYGYTF. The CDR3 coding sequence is TGTGCCAGCAGTCCGGGTTATGGCTACACCTTC.

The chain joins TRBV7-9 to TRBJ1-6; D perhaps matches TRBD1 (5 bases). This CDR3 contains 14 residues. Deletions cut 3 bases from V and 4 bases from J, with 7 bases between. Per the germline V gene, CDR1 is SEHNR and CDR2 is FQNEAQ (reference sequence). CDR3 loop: CASSLGGYNSPLHF. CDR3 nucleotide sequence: TGTGCCAGCAGCTTGGGGGGTTATAATTCACCCCTCCACTTT.

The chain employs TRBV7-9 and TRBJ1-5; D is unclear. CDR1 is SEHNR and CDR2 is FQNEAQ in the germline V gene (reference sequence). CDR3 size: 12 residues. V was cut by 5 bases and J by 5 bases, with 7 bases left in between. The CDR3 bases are TGTGCCAGCAGCCCCGGGGATCAGCCCCAGCATTTT. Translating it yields CASSPGDQPQHF.

CDR3 in amino acids: CAISTTSGAEGAQYF. As DNA, the CDR3 is TGTGCCATCAGTACGACTAGCGGGGCTGAGGGGGCGCAGTATTTT. The V call is TRBV10-3, the J call TRBJ2-3; 11 positions agree with TRBD2. This CDR3 region has 15 residues. Germline lookup yields CDR1 ENHRY and CDR2 SYGVKD. Trimming removed 5 bases from V and 10 bases from J; junction bases left unmatched: 11.

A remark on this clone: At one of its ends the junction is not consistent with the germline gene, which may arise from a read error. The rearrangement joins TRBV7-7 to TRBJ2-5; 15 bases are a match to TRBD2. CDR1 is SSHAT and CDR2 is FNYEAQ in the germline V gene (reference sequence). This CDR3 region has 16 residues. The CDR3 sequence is CASSTGTSGGQETQYF. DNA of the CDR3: TGTGCTAGCAGCACCGGGACTAGCGGGGGGCAAGAGACCCAGTACTTC.

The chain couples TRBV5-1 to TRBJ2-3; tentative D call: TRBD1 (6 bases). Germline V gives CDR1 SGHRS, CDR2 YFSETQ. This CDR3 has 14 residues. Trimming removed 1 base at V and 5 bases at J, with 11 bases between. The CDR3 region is CASSLYRVGDTQYF. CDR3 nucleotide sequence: TGCGCCAGCAGCTTGTACAGGGTCGGAGATACGCAGTATTTT.

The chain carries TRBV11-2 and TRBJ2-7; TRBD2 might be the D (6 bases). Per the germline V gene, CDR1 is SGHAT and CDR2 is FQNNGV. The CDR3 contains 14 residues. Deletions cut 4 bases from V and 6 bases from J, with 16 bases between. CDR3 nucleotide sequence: TGTGCCAGCAGCTACGGGACCCCCGGGGGCGAGCAGTACTTC. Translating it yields CASSYGTPGGEQYF. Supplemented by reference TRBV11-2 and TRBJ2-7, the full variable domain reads EAGVAQSPRYKIIEKRQSVAFWCNPISGHATLYWYQQILGQGPKLLIQFQNNGVVDDSQLPKDRFSAERLKGVDSTLKIQPAKLEDSAVYLCASSYGTPGGEQYFGPGTRLTVT.

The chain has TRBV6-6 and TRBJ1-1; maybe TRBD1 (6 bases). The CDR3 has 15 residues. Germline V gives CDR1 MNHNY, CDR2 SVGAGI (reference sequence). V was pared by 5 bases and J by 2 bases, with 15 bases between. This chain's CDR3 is CASSRGGHLNTEAFF. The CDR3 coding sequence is TGTGCCAGCAGTAGGGGGGGGCACCTTAACACTGAAGCTTTCTTT.

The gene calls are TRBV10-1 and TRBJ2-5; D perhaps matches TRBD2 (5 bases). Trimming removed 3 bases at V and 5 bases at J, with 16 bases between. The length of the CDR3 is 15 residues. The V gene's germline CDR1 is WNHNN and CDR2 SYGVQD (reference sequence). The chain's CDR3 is CASSDLGIERETQYF. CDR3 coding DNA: TGCGCCAGCAGTGACCTAGGGATTGAGCGGGAGACCCAGTACTTC.

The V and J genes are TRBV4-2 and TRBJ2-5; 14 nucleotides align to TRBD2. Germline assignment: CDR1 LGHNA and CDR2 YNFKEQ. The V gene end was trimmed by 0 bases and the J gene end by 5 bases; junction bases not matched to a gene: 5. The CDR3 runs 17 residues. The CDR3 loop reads CASSQEGTSGGGETQYF. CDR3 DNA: TGTGCCAGCAGCCAAGAGGGGACTAGCGGGGGTGGGGAGACCCAGTACTTC.

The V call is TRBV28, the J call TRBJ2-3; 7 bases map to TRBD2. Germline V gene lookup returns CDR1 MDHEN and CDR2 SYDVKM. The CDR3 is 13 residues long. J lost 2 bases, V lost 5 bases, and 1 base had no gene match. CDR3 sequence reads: CASSRLATDTQYF. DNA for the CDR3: TGTGCCAGCAGTCGACTAGCCACAGATACGCAGTATTTT. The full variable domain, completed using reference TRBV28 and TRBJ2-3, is DVKVTQSSRYLVKRTGEKVFLECVQDMDHENMFWYRQDPGLGLRLIYFSYDVKMKEKGDIPEGYSVSREKKERFSLILESASTNQTSMYLCASSRLATDTQYFGPGTRLTVL.

CDR3 amino acids: CASSLVYEQYF. CDR3 bases: TGTGCCAGCAGCTTAGTCTACGAGCAGTACTTC. J is TRBJ2-7 and V is TRBV28; unclear D gene. Trimming took off 6 bases at V and 3 bases at J, with 6 bases between the two ends. Germline lookup yields CDR1 MDHEN and CDR2 SYDVKM. CDR3 size: 11 residues.

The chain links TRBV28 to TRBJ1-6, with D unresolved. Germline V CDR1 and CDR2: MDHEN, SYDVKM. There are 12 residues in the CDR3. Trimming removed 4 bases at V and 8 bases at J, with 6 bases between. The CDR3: CASSSSDSPLHF. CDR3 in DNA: TGTGCCAGCAGTTCCTCGGATTCACCCCTCCACTTT.

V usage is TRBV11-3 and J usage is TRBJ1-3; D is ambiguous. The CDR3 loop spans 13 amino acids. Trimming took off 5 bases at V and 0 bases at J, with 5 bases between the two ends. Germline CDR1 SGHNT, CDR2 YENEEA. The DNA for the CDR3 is TGTGCCAGCAGCCCAGGCTCTGGAAACACCATATATTTT. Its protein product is CASSPGSGNTIYF.

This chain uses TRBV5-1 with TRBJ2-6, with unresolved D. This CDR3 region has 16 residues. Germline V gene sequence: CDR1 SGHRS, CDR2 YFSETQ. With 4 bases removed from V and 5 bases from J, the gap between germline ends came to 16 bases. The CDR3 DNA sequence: TGCGCCAGCAGCCCCCGCGACTCACCAAGGGCCAACGTCCTGACTTTC. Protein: CASSPRDSPRANVLTF.